Listed below are T cell receptor beta chains from one sample, sequenced in a study of blood T cell repertoires in COVID-19. Libraries were prepared by immunoSEQ multiplex PCR; TCRdb keeps only in-frame clonotypes and omits some of them. The sample carries around 130,000 clones, 86% recorded once. The sample comprised PBMCs or T cells enriched from blood (not recorded which). Source of these receptors: a woman aged 45-59 years who had recovered from COVID-19. Both conserved end residues are part of each CDR3. Fields, in order: CDR3 DNA, CDR3 protein, clone size, V gene, D gene, J gene. D genes are given only for firm matches. The listing skips clone size in some rows; elsewhere it reads once, few, many or a size class.

DNA: TGTGCCAGCAGTCAGAGCCTATTAGCGGGGGGCTACGAGCAGTACTTC
CDR3: CASSQSLLAGGYEQYF
size: few
V: TRBV11-2
D: TRBD2
J: TRBJ2-7

DNA: TGCGCCAGCAGCTTGGGGACAATCGAAGAGGAAAAACTGTTTTTT
CDR3: CASSLGTIEEEKLFF
size: -
V: TRBV5-1
D: -
J: TRBJ1-4

DNA: TGTGCCACCGACATGAGGGAGGTAGTAAAACTGGAATACAATGAGCAGTTCTTC
CDR3: CATDMREVVKLEYNEQFF
size: -
V: TRBV2
D: -
J: TRBJ2-1

DNA: TGTGCCAGCTCCCCCTTGACTTTAGCTGAAGCTTTCTTT
CDR3: CASSPLTLAEAFF
size: -
V: TRBV18
D: -
J: TRBJ1-1

DNA: TGCGCCAGCAGAGACCGGGGGGAAGGAGATACGCAGTATTTT
CDR3: CASRDRGEGDTQYF
size: -
V: TRBV5-1
D: TRBD2
J: TRBJ2-3

DNA: TGTGCCAGCAGTGAAAATAGGGGGACGGTGAATTCACCCCTCCACTTT
CDR3: CASSENRGTVNSPLHF
size: once
V: TRBV6-1
D: -
J: TRBJ1-6

DNA: TGTGCCAGCAGCTTAGAAGGAGGACCCGGGGGGCAGCCCCAGCATTTT
CDR3: CASSLEGGPGGQPQHF
size: -
V: TRBV7-2
D: -
J: TRBJ1-5

DNA: TGTGCCAGCCGGAGGGGCACAACTAATGAAAAACTGTTTTTT
CDR3: CASRRGTTNEKLFF
size: -
V: TRBV2
D: -
J: TRBJ1-4

DNA: TGCGCCAGCGGCCTGGGGGGGTACCAAGAGACCCAGTACTTC
CDR3: CASGLGGYQETQYF
size: -
V: TRBV10-2
D: TRBD2
J: TRBJ2-5

DNA: TGTGCCAGCAGCCCTAGCTCCTACAATGAGCAGTTCTTC
CDR3: CASSPSSYNEQFF
size: -
V: TRBV14
D: -
J: TRBJ2-1

DNA: TGTGCCAGCAGCGACCGTGGTCGACTAGATACGCAGTATTTT
CDR3: CASSDRGRLDTQYF
size: -
V: TRBV9
D: -
J: TRBJ2-3

DNA: TGTGCCAGCAGCCAAGCGACAGGGGATCAGCCCCAGCATTTT
CDR3: CASSQATGDQPQHF
size: once
V: TRBV3-1/TRBV3-2
D: TRBD1
J: TRBJ1-5

DNA: TGTGCCAGCAGCCCCCACGATGGCACTAGCGGGGGAGGGGATGAGCAGTTCTTC
CDR3: CASSPHDGTSGGGDEQFF
size: -
V: TRBV21-1
D: -
J: TRBJ2-1

DNA: TGTGCCAGCAGTGAAGGGGGGGGAATCACCTACGAGCAGTACTTC
CDR3: CASSEGGGITYEQYF
size: -
V: TRBV2
D: TRBD2
J: TRBJ2-7

DNA: TGTGCCAGCAGCACTTCGGGACAGGGGTATCAGCCCCAGCATTTT
CDR3: CASSTSGQGYQPQHF
size: -
V: TRBV6-5
D: TRBD1
J: TRBJ1-5

DNA: TGTGCCAGCAGTTCCTCGGACAGCCGCTCCTACAATGAGCAGTTCTTC
CDR3: CASSSSDSRSYNEQFF
size: -
V: TRBV27
D: -
J: TRBJ2-1

DNA: TGTGCCAGCAGGAACCCTCGGACAGGGTATGAGCAGTTCTTC
CDR3: CASRNPRTGYEQFF
size: -
V: TRBV6-5
D: TRBD1
J: TRBJ2-1

DNA: TGCGCCAGCAGCGCGGGACAGGCCTTGAACACTGAAGCTTTCTTT
CDR3: CASSAGQALNTEAFF
size: -
V: TRBV5-1
D: TRBD1
J: TRBJ1-1

DNA: TGCGCCAGCAGCCAAGAACCCAGGGGGAATCAGCCCCAGCATTTT
CDR3: CASSQEPRGNQPQHF
size: -
V: TRBV4-1
D: TRBD1
J: TRBJ1-5

DNA: TGTGCCAGCAGCCCCCCCGGAGTGAACACTGAAGCTTTCTTT
CDR3: CASSPPGVNTEAFF
size: -
V: TRBV5-4
D: -
J: TRBJ1-1

DNA: TGTGCCAGTAGTGGGGACAGGGATAGCAATCAGCCCCAGCATTTT
CDR3: CASSGDRDSNQPQHF
size: -
V: TRBV19
D: TRBD1
J: TRBJ1-5

DNA: TGTGCCAGCACGCCGGGACAGGGCTCCGGGGAGCTGTTTTTT
CDR3: CASTPGQGSGELFF
size: -
V: TRBV7-9
D: TRBD1
J: TRBJ2-2

DNA: TGCGCCAGCAGCCCGGAAGGGGTCCCCTCAAATGAGCAGTTCTTC
CDR3: CASSPEGVPSNEQFF
size: -
V: TRBV5-1
D: -
J: TRBJ2-1

DNA: TGTGCCAGCAGCCTACCTCGGGATACGCAGTATTTT
CDR3: CASSLPRDTQYF
size: -
V: TRBV14
D: -
J: TRBJ2-3

DNA: TGCGCCAGCAGTGAGTGGGGACAGGGACTGAACACTGAAGCTTTCTTT
CDR3: CASSEWGQGLNTEAFF
size: -
V: TRBV10-2
D: TRBD1
J: TRBJ1-1

DNA: TGTGCCAGCAGCTTGTGGAGTTACACAGATACGCAGTATTTT
CDR3: CASSLWSYTDTQYF
size: -
V: TRBV5-4
D: -
J: TRBJ2-3

DNA: TGTGCCAGCAGTTCTATACGGGGACAGGGGCCCTATGGCTACACCTTC
CDR3: CASSSIRGQGPYGYTF
size: -
V: TRBV11-2
D: TRBD1
J: TRBJ1-2

DNA: TGCGCCAGCAGCCAAGAGACTAATCCTAACTATGGCTACACCTTC
CDR3: CASSQETNPNYGYTF
size: -
V: TRBV4-3
D: -
J: TRBJ1-2

DNA: TGTGCCAGCAGTGACGACAGGGGCCCCCAGTACTTC
CDR3: CASSDDRGPQYF
size: -
V: TRBV2
D: TRBD1
J: TRBJ2-7

DNA: TGCGCCAGCAGCCAAGATAGCAACTACGAGCAGTACTTC
CDR3: CASSQDSNYEQYF
size: -
V: TRBV4-3
D: -
J: TRBJ2-7

DNA: TGTGCCAGCAGTTACTCGAGTCGGGGAAACACTGAAGCTTTCTTT
CDR3: CASSYSSRGNTEAFF
size: -
V: TRBV6-5
D: -
J: TRBJ1-1

DNA: TGTGCCAGCACCCCAGGGACACCGACCTACGAGCAGTACTTC
CDR3: CASTPGTPTYEQYF
size: -
V: TRBV6-6
D: -
J: TRBJ2-7

DNA: TGTGCCAGCAGCCGGGGACAGGGAAGGATTTACTTC
CDR3: CASSRGQGRIYF
size: -
V: TRBV7-3
D: TRBD1
J: TRBJ2-5

DNA: TGTGCCAGCAGCAACCAGGGGGCGAATCCTAATGCCTGGGGGTTT
CDR3: CASSNQGANPNAWGF
size: -
V: TRBV5-6
D: TRBD1
J: TRBJ1-4

DNA: TGTGCCAGCAGTTTATGGGCAGGATCCTACGAGCAGTACTTC
CDR3: CASSLWAGSYEQYF
size: -
V: TRBV27
D: -
J: TRBJ2-7

DNA: TGTGCCAGCAGTCCCTTCCCTCCACGGGCTGGAAACACCATATATTTT
CDR3: CASSPFPPRAGNTIYF
size: once
V: TRBV27
D: -
J: TRBJ1-3

DNA: TGTGCCAGCAGCATGGGACAGGGGGAGGGAGGCTACACCTTC
CDR3: CASSMGQGEGGYTF
size: -
V: TRBV7-8
D: TRBD1
J: TRBJ1-2

DNA: TGCAGCGTTGATGACAAGAACACCGGGGAGCTGTTTTTT
CDR3: CSVDDKNTGELFF
size: -
V: TRBV29-1
D: -
J: TRBJ2-2

DNA: TGTGCCAGCAGCCCCGGGACTAGCGGCACAGATACGCAGTATTTT
CDR3: CASSPGTSGTDTQYF
size: -
V: TRBV7-9
D: TRBD2
J: TRBJ2-3

DNA: TGTGCCACCAATGGAGGGAGCACTGAAGCTTTCTTT
CDR3: CATNGGSTEAFF
size: -
V: TRBV7-9
D: -
J: TRBJ1-1

DNA: TGTGCCAGCAGCCAAGACGGGGGGGGCTACGAGCAGTACTTC
CDR3: CASSQDGGGYEQYF
size: few
V: TRBV3-1/TRBV3-2
D: TRBD2
J: TRBJ2-7

DNA: TGTGCCAGCAGCTTAGCAGTAGCGGGGGGGCGGAATGAGCAGTTCTTC
CDR3: CASSLAVAGGRNEQFF
size: -
V: TRBV7-9
D: TRBD2
J: TRBJ2-1